Each of the 25 T cell receptor beta chains below was sequenced from the same sample in a study of T cells in Graves' hyperthyroidism and ophthalmopathy. Amplification of TCR beta CDR3 regions was performed using RNA transcripts as template. A set of HTBI primers served as the primers for a first-round RT-PCR of the TCR CDR3. TCRdb reprocessed the multiplex PCR reads via MiXCR and lists one record per CDR3 protein. In the table there are 800,000 or so distinct CDR3 sequences, over 35% of which are singletons. The sample consisted of blood. These receptors originate from a man between 18 and 29 years old with Graves' hyperthyroidism.

This clonotype was counted only a few times. This rearrangement joins TRBV7-9 to TRBJ2-2; the D is unclear. Trimming took off 6 bases at V and 3 bases at J, with 11 bases between the two ends. Germline V gene sequence: CDR1 SEHNR, CDR2 FQNEAQ (reference sequence). The CDR3 has 14 amino acids. The CDR3 protein is CASRTETYTGELFF. The CDR3 nucleotides are TGTGCCAGCAGGACGGAGACCTACACCGGGGAGCTGTTTTTT.

In this sample, this clonotype turned up a few times. V gene TRBV7-8 combines with J gene TRBJ1-2, with D possibly being TRBD1 (6 bases). CDR1 and CDR2 (germline): SGHVS, FQNEAQ. The CDR3 covers 16 residues. The V end was cut by 4 bases, the J end by 3 bases, with 18 bases between. CDR3 DNA: TGTGCCAGCAGCTCCGGGGGGGCTGCAGGAGACTATGGCTACACCTTC. Translated, it gives CASSSGGAAGDYGYTF.

The chain carries TRBV7-9 and TRBJ2-2; 7 positions agree with TRBD2. This CDR3 contains 16 residues. CDR1 is SEHNR and CDR2 is FQNEAQ in the germline V gene (reference sequence). V lost 5 bases, J lost 2 bases, and 8 bases stayed unmatched. This CDR3 reads CASSLISGENTGELFF. The CDR3 DNA follows: TGTGCCAGCAGCCTCATAAGCGGGGAAAACACCGGGGAGCTGTTTTTT.

This rearrangement joins TRBV9 to TRBJ2-7; D assignment may be TRBD1 or TRBD2 (6 bases each). Germline CDR1 SGDLS, CDR2 YYNGEE. Trimming pared 0 bases from V and 6 bases from J, leaving 13 bases between. CDR3 size: 14 residues. CDR3 coding DNA: TGTGCCAGCAGCGTAGGAGGGGGGCAAGGCGAGCAGTACTTC. Protein sequence: CASSVGGGQGEQYF.

This chain uses TRBV7-2 with TRBJ2-7; unclear D gene. CDR3 length equals 13 residues. Germline-derived CDR1 and CDR2 are SGHTA and FQGNSA. V was clipped by 3 bases and J by 7 bases, with 13 bases between them. This CDR3 is CASSFVGGDEQYF. CDR3 sequence (DNA): TGTGCCAGCAGCTTCGTAGGCGGCGATGAGCAGTACTTC.

CDR3: CASMIAGGVETQYF. The CDR3 DNA reads as TGTGCCAGCATGATAGCGGGGGGGGTCGAGACCCAGTACTTC. V is TRBV12-3 or TRBV12-4 and J is TRBJ2-5; the match to TRBD2 covers 11 bases. The CDR3 consists of 14 residues. V shed 7 bases, J shed 5 bases, and the junction held 6 bases outside the gene matches.

This clonotype was detected only a few times. J is TRBJ2-3 and V is TRBV15; D unclear. This CDR3 has 14 amino acids. The germline V and J ends were trimmed by 7 bases and 4 bases, with 15 bases remaining between them. The germline V gene has CDR1 LNHNV and CDR2 YYDKDF (reference sequence). CDR3 loop: CATNSLGISDTQYF. In DNA, the CDR3 is TGTGCCACCAACTCCTTGGGCATCTCAGATACGCAGTATTTT.

This chain uses TRBV7-2 with TRBJ1-3; D is possibly TRBD1 (5 bases). The CDR3 runs to 16 residues. Germline V gene data show CDR1 as SGHTA and CDR2 as FQGNSA. The V end was cut by 6 bases, the J end by 8 bases, with 23 bases between. The chain's CDR3 is CASRSQIGGEGYTIYF. CDR3 nucleotides: TGTGCCAGCAGATCCCAGATCGGAGGGGAAGGCTACACCATATATTTT.

The genes are TRBV7-2 and TRBJ2-7, with D maybe TRBD2 (7 bases). This CDR3 comprises 13 residues. Germline values: CDR1 SGHTA, CDR2 FQGNSA. V dropped 5 bases and J dropped 7 bases, with 15 bases sitting between them. CDR3 DNA: TGTGCCAGCAGCGAGAGGGGGGGCGATGAGCAGTACTTC. This encodes CASSERGGDEQYF.

On this clonotype itself: A much larger clonotype is one base distant, so this may be a read error. The chain combines TRBV9 with TRBJ1-5, with D unclear. V lost 7 bases to trimming and J lost 9 bases, with 5 bases between them. The CDR3 is 9 amino acids. CDR1 is SGDLS, CDR2 YYNGEE, per germline. CDR3: CASGRPQHF. CDR3 coding DNA: TGTGCCAGCGGTAGGCCCCAGCATTTT.

The chain employs TRBV7-2 and TRBJ1-1; no firm D call. CDR1 is SGHTA, CDR2 FQGNSA, per germline. V was cut by 1 base and J by 0 bases, with 15 bases left in between. CDR3 length equals 17 residues. The CDR3 nucleotides are TGTGCCAGCAGCTTAGACCCGCCGGGAGGATTGAACACTGAAGCTTTCTTT. This translates into CASSLDPPGGLNTEAFF.

The chain combines TRBV7-6 with TRBJ2-7; unclear D gene. The V end lost 1 base, the J end lost 4 bases, and 11 bases lay between the germline ends. The CDR3 contains 14 residues. Germline V gene sequence: CDR1 SGHVS, CDR2 FNYEAQ. The CDR3 bases are TGTGCCAGCAGCTTAGACAGTGATCGTTACGAGCAGTACTTC. Translating it yields CASSLDSDRYEQYF.

The chain links TRBV12-3 or TRBV12-4 to TRBJ1-6; no clear D. Trimming took off 5 bases at V and 7 bases at J, with 15 bases between the two ends. CDR3 length equals 15 residues. CDR3 sequence reads: CASSPLQGENSPLHF. CDR3 DNA: TGTGCCAGCAGTCCCCTTCAAGGAGAGAATTCACCCCTCCACTTT.

This clonotype has a single count. CDR3 in amino acids: CASSQDHRRRYEQYF. The DNA for the CDR3 is TGTGCCAGCAGCCAAGATCATAGACGCCGCTACGAGCAGTACTTC. The chain employs TRBV9 and TRBJ2-7, with D uncertain. CDR3 length: 15 amino acids. Germline-derived CDR1 and CDR2 are SGDLS and YYNGEE. Trimming cost V 4 bases and J 3 bases, with 17 bases left between them.

In its sample, this clonotype was seen many times. This sequence joins TRBV7-9 and TRBJ2-5; D may be TRBD1 (6 bases). The CDR3 has 13 residues. The germline CDR1 and CDR2 sequences are SEHNR and FQNEAQ (reference sequence). With 3 bases removed from V and 5 bases from J, the gap between germline ends came to 10 bases. For the CDR3, the DNA is TGTGCCAGCAGCTTCGGACAGAGCGAGACCCAGTACTTC. It specifies CASSFGQSETQYF.

This clonotype was observed a few times. The chain is built from TRBV12-3 or TRBV12-4 and TRBJ2-7; D remains ambiguous. The length of the CDR3 is 11 residues. V was trimmed by 5 bases and J by 6 bases, leaving 8 bases between them. The CDR3: CASSVLSEQYF. Here the CDR3 DNA reads TGTGCCAGCAGTGTTCTAAGCGAGCAGTACTTC.

This rearrangement joins TRBV4-1 to TRBJ1-1, with 7 bases aligning to TRBD1. This CDR3 contains 14 residues. Germline trimming cut 3 bases from V and 4 bases from J; bases unmatched to any gene: 5. CDR1 is MGHRA and CDR2 is YSYEKL in the germline V gene. This chain's CDR3 is CASSHLTGPTEAFF. The CDR3 bases are TGCGCCAGCAGCCACCTGACAGGGCCCACTGAAGCTTTCTTT.

The chain links TRBV28 to TRBJ1-1, with TRBD1 as a possible D gene (5 bases). The V gene's germline CDR1 is MDHEN and CDR2 SYDVKM. The CDR3 contains 14 residues. The V end lost 8 bases, the J end lost 1 base, and 14 bases lay between the germline ends. For the CDR3, the DNA is TGTGCCAGCGAATCGGGGGGAGCGAACACTGAAGCTTTCTTT. Protein: CASESGGANTEAFF.

This clonotype appeared once. The rearrangement uses TRBV25-1 and TRBJ2-5; weak D call: TRBD1 (5 bases). Trimming took 8 bases from V and 2 from J, leaving 12 bases between them. The CDR3 sequence is 13 residues long. Looked up from germline, CDR1 is MGHDK and CDR2 is SYGVNS. CDR3 bases: TGTGCCAGCTTCCGACAGACTCAAGAGACCCAGTACTTC. Translation gives CASFRQTQETQYF. Combining the CDR3 with reference TRBV25-1 and TRBJ2-5 gives the whole variable domain EADIYQTPRYLVIGTGKKITLECSQTMGHDKMYWYQQDPGMELHLIHYSYGVNSTEKGDLSSESTVSRIRTEHFPLTLESARPSHTSQYLCASFRQTQETQYFGPGTRLLVL.

This clonotype was counted many times. The rearrangement uses TRBV7-9 and TRBJ2-7, with a weak D call TRBD1 (6 bases). Germline loops: CDR1 SEHNR, CDR2 FQNEAQ (reference sequence). Trimming took 1 base from V and 4 from J, leaving 11 bases between them. CDR3 length: 14 residues. CDR3 region: CASSLDGTPYEQYF. The CDR3 bases are TGTGCCAGCAGCTTAGACGGGACACCTTACGAGCAGTACTTC.

This chain uses TRBV14 with TRBJ2-5, with a tentative D call TRBD2 (6 bases). The last part of the DNA fits TRBJ2-1 better; the J call may be wrong. The CDR3 is 14 amino acids. The germline V gene has CDR1 SGHDN and CDR2 FVKESK. The DNA of the CDR3 is TGTGCCAGCAGCCAAGAACTGGGGAGGAATGAGCAGTTCTTC. Protein: CASSQELGRNEQFF.

At least ten counts were recorded for this clonotype. The V call is TRBV7-9, the J call TRBJ1-2, with 7 bases matching TRBD1. The V gene end was trimmed by 0 bases and the J gene end by 4 bases; junction bases not matched to a gene: 5. The CDR3 is 15 amino acids. Germline CDR1 is SEHNR and CDR2 is FQNEAQ (reference sequence). The CDR3 here is CASSLATGNGYGYTF. The CDR3 bases are TGTGCCAGCAGCTTAGCGACAGGGAACGGCTATGGCTACACCTTC.

Regarding this clonotype: At one of its ends the junction is not consistent with the germline gene, which may arise from a read error. The J gene is TRBJ1-2, the V gene TRBV7-2; D is unresolved. The CDR3 sequence is 14 residues long. Germline V gives CDR1 SGHTA, CDR2 FQGNSA. The CDR3 reads CASSDNPGGGGYTF. DNA of the CDR3: TGCGCCAGCAGCGATAACCCGGGAGGAGGGGGCTACACCTTC.

J is TRBJ1-5 and V is TRBV6-1, with D unclear. This CDR3 comprises 15 residues. Germline V lookup: CDR1 MNHNS, CDR2 SASEGT. V dropped 2 bases and J dropped 0 bases, with 8 bases sitting between them. CDR3 sequence reads: CASSETDYSNQPQHF. CDR3 sequence (DNA): TGTGCCAGCAGTGAAACAGACTATAGCAATCAGCCCCAGCATTTT.

V gene TRBV7-2 combines with J gene TRBJ1-1; D uncertain. Germline V gene data show CDR1 as SGHTA and CDR2 as FQGNSA. V lost 5 bases to trimming and J lost 4 bases, with 17 bases between them. The CDR3 is made up of 15 amino acids. CDR3 region: CASSPGGRTGTEAFF. The CDR3 region has the DNA TGTGCCAGCAGCCCCGGAGGGCGGACGGGCACTGAAGCTTTCTTT.